What follows are 18 T cell receptor beta chains derived from one specimen sequenced in a study of blood T cells in healthy people across ages. The second PCR ran about 6 to 12 cycles with a sample-barcoded 5' primer and J-beta primers. TCRdb analysed the 5' RACE reads with MiXCR anew, one entry per CDR3 protein. The sample lists approximately 800,000 distinct CDR3 sequences; roughly 64% were seen once. Sequencing was done on a sample of blood. The receptors derive from a man aged 25-40 years in good health.

The gene calls are TRBV5-1 and TRBJ2-6, with 10 bases matching TRBD2. The CDR3 spans 16 residues. V lost 7 bases and J lost 3; bases outside the gene matches: 7. Germline V gene data show CDR1 as SGHRS and CDR2 as YFSETQ. The DNA for the CDR3 is TGCGCCAGCCAACTAGCGGGAAATTTTGGGGCCAACGTCCTGACTTTC. The encoded protein is CASQLAGNFGANVLTF.

This clonotype was seen only a few times. The chain carries TRBV29-1 and TRBJ2-7; D possibly corresponds to TRBD1 (6 bases). Germline loops: CDR1 SQVTM, CDR2 ANQGSEA. V lost 5 bases and J lost 4, with 12 bases in between. The CDR3 contains 12 residues. CDR3 loop: CSVKTGFYEQYF. As DNA, the CDR3 is TGCAGCGTTAAAACAGGGTTTTACGAGCAGTACTTC.

The V call is TRBV2, the J call TRBJ2-3; 8 bases map to TRBD2. The CDR3 spans 16 residues. V shed 3 bases and J 5 bases; nucleotides not matched to a gene: 10. Germline V gene lookup returns CDR1 SNHLY and CDR2 FYNNEI. CDR3 protein: CASSEPTGGPGDTQYF. CDR3 bases: TGTGCCAGCAGTGAGCCTACGGGGGGGCCGGGAGATACGCAGTATTTT.

The chain joins TRBV4-1 to TRBJ1-6, with unresolved D. Trimming shortened V by 5 bases and J by 8 bases, and 19 bases separated the two germline ends. The V gene's germline CDR1 is MGHRA and CDR2 YSYEKL. This CDR3 is 16 amino acids long. DNA for the CDR3: TGCGCCAGCAGCGCCCACTGGCTTCTTCAGGATTCACCCCTCCACTTT. Encoded protein: CASSAHWLLQDSPLHF.

The chain employs TRBV11-1 and TRBJ2-1; TRBD1 might be the D (7 bases). V shed 5 bases and J shed 2 bases, with 25 bases lying between them. This CDR3 region has 19 residues. Germline assignment: CDR1 SGHAT and CDR2 FQDESV (reference sequence). This CDR3 is CASSPKRGQGGRTYNEQFF. In nucleotides, the CDR3 is TGTGCCAGCAGCCCTAAAAGAGGGCAGGGGGGTCGGACCTACAATGAGCAGTTCTTC. The full variable domain, its missing parts supplied by reference TRBV11-1 and TRBJ2-1, is EAEVAQSPRYKITEKSQAVAFWCDPISGHATLYWYRQILGQGPELLVQFQDESVVDDSQLPKDRFSAERLKGVDSTLKIQPAELGDSAMYLCASSPKRGQGGRTYNEQFFGPGTRLTVL.

The rearrangement uses TRBV4-2 and TRBJ1-5; perhaps TRBD1 as D (5 bases). Germline assignment: CDR1 LGHNA and CDR2 YNFKEQ. This CDR3 region has 17 residues. Trimming took off 3 bases at V and 2 bases at J, with 17 bases between the two ends. CDR3: CASSQRFRDGGNQPQHF. The CDR3 DNA follows: TGTGCCAGCAGCCAGCGTTTCAGGGACGGGGGCAATCAGCCCCAGCATTTT.

There are a few counts of this clonotype. V gene TRBV20-1 combines with J gene TRBJ2-1; 10 positions agree with TRBD2. The germline CDR1 and CDR2 sequences are DFQATT and SNEGSKA (reference sequence). The CDR3 covers 16 residues. V trimming: 0 bases; J trimming: 10 bases; junction bases outside the gene matches: 12. This chain's CDR3 is CSARDLRLAGVGEQFF. The CDR3 DNA follows: TGCAGTGCTAGAGATCTTCGGCTAGCGGGAGTGGGGGAGCAGTTCTTC.

Points on this clonotype: One end of the junction is discordant with germline, which a read error may explain. This chain connects TRBV30 to TRBJ2-3; 9 bases fit TRBD2. The CDR3 length is 14 residues. Germline values: CDR1 GTSNPN, CDR2 SVGIG (reference sequence). For the CDR3, the DNA is TGTGCCTGGAGTAGCGGGACTAGCACAGATGCGCAGTATTTT. The encoded protein is CAWSSGTSTDAQYF.

The V and J genes are TRBV29-1 and TRBJ1-1, with unresolved D. The CDR3 sequence is 12 residues long. The ends were cut back, 4 bases at V and 0 bases at J, with 6 bases in the middle. The germline CDR1 and CDR2 sequences are SQVTM and ANQGSEA. The CDR3 nucleotides read TGCAGCGTTGGCAGCATGAACACTGAAGCTTTCTTT. Amino acids: CSVGSMNTEAFF.

CDR3 sequence: CASSVNVGYEQYF. CDR3 sequence (DNA): TGTGCCAGCAGTGTAAACGTCGGCTACGAGCAGTACTTC. This chain joins TRBV28 and TRBJ2-5; D is uncertain. The closer fit of TRBJ2-7 to the DNA end suggests the J call may be wrong. The CDR3 covers 13 residues. Germline loops: CDR1 MDHEN, CDR2 SYDVKM.

The gene calls are TRBV9 and TRBJ2-1; D gene ambiguous. Germline V gives CDR1 SGDLS, CDR2 YYNGEE. V shed 0 bases and J shed 5 bases, with 12 bases lying between them. The CDR3 has 15 residues. CDR3 DNA sequence: TGTGCCAGCAGCGTAGGGGGTCTACGGAACAATGAGCAGTTCTTC. This sequence encodes CASSVGGLRNNEQFF.

This clonotype was counted between two and nine times. The rearrangement uses TRBV27 and TRBJ2-7; 9 bases line up with TRBD2. CDR3 length: 15 residues. Germline values: CDR1 MNHEY, CDR2 SMNVEV (reference sequence). Trimming cost V 0 bases and J 5 bases; bases outside gene matches: 5. This CDR3 is CASSLSGERGDEQYF. The CDR3 nucleotides are TGTGCCAGCAGTTTATCTGGGGAGCGGGGGGACGAGCAGTACTTC.

The rearrangement joins TRBV29-1 to TRBJ2-4, with 14 bases aligning to TRBD2. The CDR3 covers 15 residues. J gave up 7 bases and V 6 bases, and 8 bases lay outside the gene matches. Germline CDR1 and CDR2: SQVTM and ANQGSEA. DNA of the CDR3: TGCAGCGTGGAGACTAGCGGGGGGGTAGGGAACATTCAGTACTTC. This sequence encodes CSVETSGGVGNIQYF.

V and J are TRBV12-5 and TRBJ2-1; no definite D call. In germline, CDR1 is LGHNT, CDR2 FRNRAP. Trimming took off 3 bases at V and 7 bases at J, with 7 bases between the two ends. This CDR3 contains 12 residues. Written as DNA, the CDR3 is TGTGCTAGTGGTTTACGAGAGAATGAGCAGTTCTTC. Residues: CASGLRENEQFF.

V and J are TRBV20-1 and TRBJ2-5; D is unclear. Germline V lookup: CDR1 DFQATT, CDR2 SNEGSKA (reference sequence). V lost 6 bases and J lost 11, with 16 bases in between. The CDR3 is made up of 11 amino acids. The CDR3 bases are TGCAGTGCCCCCGTGGGCAGGTCGCAGTACTTC. Translation: CSAPVGRSQYF.

This chain uses TRBV12-3 or TRBV12-4 with TRBJ2-6, with D perhaps matching TRBD1 (5 bases). Trimming removed 7 bases from V and 0 bases from J, with 16 bases in between. The CDR3 is 17 amino acids. The CDR3 nucleotides read TGTGCCAGCACCCTTGGGGCTTGGATCTCTGGGGCCAACGTCCTGACTTTC. Translated, it gives CASTLGAWISGANVLTF.

The J gene is TRBJ2-7, the V gene TRBV5-1; 9 bases are shared with TRBD1. From germline, CDR1 is SGHRS and CDR2 YFSETQ. This CDR3 is built from 16 residues. J was trimmed by 2 bases and V by 3 bases; bases with no gene match: 9. The CDR3 is CASSSSGTGNTYEQYF. CDR3 coding DNA: TGCGCCAGCAGCTCATCTGGGACAGGGAATACCTACGAGCAGTACTTC.

This chain connects TRBV10-3 to TRBJ1-2; 7 nucleotides line up with TRBD1. This CDR3 is built from 13 residues. Germline CDR1 ENHRY, CDR2 SYGVKD. Losses at the gene ends were 6 bases for V and 3 bases for J; bases not matched to a gene: 4. CDR3 nucleotide sequence: TGTGCCATCAGCCAGGGGGGGGACTATGGCTACACCTTC. This encodes CAISQGGDYGYTF.